Sequencing of this TCR beta chain was carried out in a study of regulatory T cells in long-lasting Graves disease. To make TCR beta libraries, researchers used iRepertoire HTBI primers and Arm-PCR of CDR3 regions. TCRdb re-analysed the multiplex PCR reads in MiXCR, keeping a single row per CDR3 protein. The data show over 500,000 distinct CDR3 sequences, about 16% seen once. Specified time point: newly diagnosed GD, antithyroid drugs for less than 3 months. The authors made the TCR library using RNA they extracted from PBMCs. Per the germline V gene, CDR1 is SGHRS and CDR2 is YFSETQ. V shed 4 bases and J shed 9 bases, with 14 bases lying between them. CDR3 length equals 14 residues. In addition, the sample was reused for a study of T cells in Graves' hyperthyroidism and ophthalmopathy.

Sequencing used peripheral blood mononuclear cells (PBMCs), obtained at new diagnosis, from a patient treated with antithyroid drugs. This chain joins TRBV5-1 and TRBJ1-6, with a weak D call TRBD1 (6 bases). This sequence originates from a man aged 18 to 35 with Graves disease. The CDR3 here is CASSLDSGGSPLHF. CDR3 sequence (DNA): TGCGCCAGCAGCCTGGACAGTGGTGGTTCACCCCTCCACTTT. Variable domain in full (rest from reference TRBV5-1 and TRBJ1-6): KAGVTQTPRYLIKTRGQQVTLSCSPISGHRSVSWYQQTPGQGLQFLFEYFSETQRNKGNFPGRFSGRQFSNSRSEMNVSTLELGDSALYLCASSLDSGGSPLHFGNGTRLTVT.